The next 3 T cell receptor beta chains were all read from a single sample in a study of blood T cell repertoires in COVID-19. This table comes from immunoSEQ multiplex PCR, and its TCRdb copy is limited to in-frame clones, with some not included. The table records around 700,000 clones, around 89% of them present only once. Sample: peripheral blood. Every receptor here comes from a young woman with acute or convalescent COVID-19.

This rearrangement joins TRBV4-1 to TRBJ1-1; D may be TRBD1 (5 bases). Trimming left V 1 base short and J 4 bases short, with 13 bases between. This CDR3 is 15 amino acids long. Germline assignment: CDR1 MGHRA and CDR2 YSYEKL. Written as DNA, the CDR3 is TGCGCCAGCAGCCAAGCGTTTTCCGGGGGCACTGAAGCTTTCTTT. Residues: CASSQAFSGGTEAFF.

CDR3 region: CASSLDRGFGETQYF. The CDR3 DNA is TGTGCCAGCAGCTTAGATCGGGGGTTCGGGGAGACCCAGTACTTC. The V gene is TRBV11-2, the J gene TRBJ2-5; TRBD2 is a possible D gene (6 bases). V was clipped by 0 bases and J by 5 bases, with 13 bases between them. The CDR3 covers 15 residues. Germline CDR1 reads SGHAT; CDR2 reads FQNNGV.

The V gene is TRBV4-2, the J gene TRBJ2-3; 12 nucleotides line up with TRBD2. V dropped 1 base and J dropped 3; count of bases not matched to a gene: 11. This CDR3 comprises 19 residues. CDR1 LGHNA and CDR2 YNFKEQ come from the germline V gene. The DNA of the CDR3 is TGTGCCAGCAGCCAAGTAGGGGCTAGCGGGGGGGCCGTGACAGATACGCAGTATTTT. This translates into CASSQVGASGGAVTDTQYF.